This T cell receptor beta chain was profiled in a study of shared clonotypes between healthy human individuals. Points from the study as a whole: Owing to a small donor count, the genetic and exposure-history diversity represented was limited.

All participating donors were Caucasian adults from Nashville, Tennessee. Points on this clone: Its antigen is not identified.

The assay was carried out at the deep level. Per the authors' pipeline: ImmunoSEQ gave junction-only sequences without quality scores, so filtering differed. Clones were read by immunoSEQ multiplex PCR, and TCRdb kept only the in-frame ones, dropping some. The DNA gave D and trimming, while V, J and clone size come from that table. The sample carries about 480,000 clones, around 79% recorded once. Per germline, CDR1 SNHLY and CDR2 FYNNEI. The CDR3 totals 17 residues. Germline trimming cut 2 bases from V and 2 bases from J; bases unmatched to any gene: 9. The V call is TRBV2, the J call TRBJ2-5, with 9 bases lining up with TRBD2. The sample was PBMCs. The sequence came from a woman between 40 and 55 years old in good health. Some clones in this sample may be carry-over from other donors' samples. The CDR3 here is CASSETGSGSGQETQYF. The CDR3 bases are TGTGCCAGCAGTGAAACGGGTAGCGGGAGTGGGCAAGAGACCCAGTACTTC. Supplemented by reference TRBV2 and TRBJ2-5, the full variable domain reads EPEVTQTPSHQVTQMGQEVILRCVPISNHLYFYWYRQILGQKVEFLVSFYNNEISEKSEIFDDQFSVERPDGSNFTLKIRSTKLEDSAMYFCASSETGSGSGQETQYFGPGTRLLVL.